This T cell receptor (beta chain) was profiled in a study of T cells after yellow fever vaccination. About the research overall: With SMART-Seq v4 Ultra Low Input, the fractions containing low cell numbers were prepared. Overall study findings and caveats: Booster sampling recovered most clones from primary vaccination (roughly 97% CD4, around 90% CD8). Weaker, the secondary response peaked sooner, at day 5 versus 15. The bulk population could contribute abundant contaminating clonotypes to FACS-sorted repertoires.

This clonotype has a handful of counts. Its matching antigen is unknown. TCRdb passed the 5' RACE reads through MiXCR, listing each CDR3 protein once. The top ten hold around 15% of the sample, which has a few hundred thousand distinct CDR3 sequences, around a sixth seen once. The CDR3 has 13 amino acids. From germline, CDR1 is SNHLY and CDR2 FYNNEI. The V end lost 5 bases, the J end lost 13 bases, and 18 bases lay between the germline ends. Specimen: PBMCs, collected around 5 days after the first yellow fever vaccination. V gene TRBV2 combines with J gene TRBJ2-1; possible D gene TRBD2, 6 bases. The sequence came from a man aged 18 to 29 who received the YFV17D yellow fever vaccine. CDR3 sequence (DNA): TGTGCCAGCAGTTCTATGGGAGGACCAAACCAGTTCTTC. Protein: CASSSMGGPNQFF.